This T cell receptor beta chain was sequenced in a study of blood T cells in healthy people across ages. Through a sample-barcoded 5' primer and a J-beta primer mix, a second PCR was run for about 7 to 12 cycles. TCRdb itself ran the 5' RACE reads through MiXCR, one entry per CDR3 protein. The table lists some 1.7 million distinct CDR3 sequences, about 28% of them singletons. This clonotype turned up a few times. From germline, CDR1 is KGHDR and CDR2 SFDVKD. There are 15 residues in the CDR3. J lost 2 bases, V lost 4 bases, and 7 bases had no gene match. The chain couples TRBV24-1 to TRBJ2-7, with TRBD2 matching over 7 bases. The source material was blood. The TCR originated in a woman aged 30 to 39 in good health. CDR3 DNA: TGTGCCACCAGTGACCCGCGGACTAGGACCTACGAGCAGTACTTC. Its protein product is CATSDPRTRTYEQYF.